One and the same sample provided the 28 T cell receptor beta chains below, sequenced in a study of OX40 agonist ivuxolimab in advanced cancers. Assay used: immunoSEQ multiplex PCR; TCRdb lists only in-frame clones, some missing. The table records tens of thousands of clones, more than 65% of them present only once. The sample in question was CD4+ or CD8+ T cells sorted from blood, obtained in a trial of the OX40 agonist ivuxolimab. All receptors derive from an adult with an advanced solid tumor such as melanoma, head and neck, liver or kidney cancer.

Here the CDR3 reads CASSPPGTSGREYNEQFF. CDR3 coding DNA: TGTGCCAGCAGCCCTCCCGGGACTAGCGGGAGAGAGTACAATGAGCAGTTCTTC. The rearrangement uses TRBV28 and TRBJ2-1; 14 positions match TRBD2. V shed 6 bases and J 4 bases; nucleotides not matched to a gene: 11. Germline V CDR1 and CDR2: MDHEN, SYDVKM. The CDR3 has 18 residues.

The V and J genes are TRBV14 and TRBJ2-3; weak D call: TRBD2 (7 bases). CDR3 length: 17 amino acids. Trimming cost V 4 bases and J 2 bases, with 19 bases left between them. CDR1 SGHDN and CDR2 FVKESK come from the germline V gene. The CDR3, as DNA: TGTGCCAGCAGCCGGAGATGGGCGGGGGCCACCACAGATACGCAGTATTTT. This translates into CASSRRWAGATTDTQYF.

The chain uses TRBV5-1 and TRBJ1-4; D is unclear. Germline V gives CDR1 SGHRS, CDR2 YFSETQ. The V and J ends lost 5 bases and 8 bases respectively, with 4 bases between them. The CDR3 totals 10 residues. The DNA for the CDR3 is TGCGCCAGCAGGGGGGAAAAACTGTTTTTT. Translated: CASRGEKLFF.

The chain is built from TRBV28 and TRBJ2-7; D might be TRBD2 (6 bases). Germline assignment: CDR1 MDHEN and CDR2 SYDVKM. Trimming left V 6 bases short and J 0 bases short, with 15 bases between. The CDR3 has 15 residues. Here the CDR3 reads CASSPEVGSSYEQYF. CDR3 nucleotides: TGTGCCAGCAGCCCCGAGGTCGGGAGCTCCTACGAGCAGTACTTC.

The CDR3 DNA reads as TGTGCCTCAGGCGCGGGGGACAATCAGCCCCAGCATTTT. Protein product: CASGAGDNQPQHF. V usage is TRBV6-1 and J usage is TRBJ1-5, with D possibly being TRBD1 (5 bases). The CDR3 loop spans 13 amino acids. In germline, CDR1 is MNHNS, CDR2 SASEGT. Trimming cost V 11 bases and J 3 bases, with 14 bases left between them.

CDR3 sequence reads: CASSLDSYGELFF. The CDR3 DNA reads TGTGCCAGCAGCCTCGACAGTTACGGGGAGCTGTTTTTT. This sequence joins TRBV7-7 and TRBJ2-2, with D possibly TRBD1 on 5 matching bases. Germline assignment: CDR1 SSHAT and CDR2 FNYEAQ (reference sequence). The V and J ends lost 5 bases and 7 bases respectively, with 11 bases between them. The CDR3 runs 13 residues.

The V gene is TRBV7-9, the J gene TRBJ2-3; D is uncertain. Trimming removed 1 base at V and 0 bases at J, with 17 bases between. The CDR3 totals 18 residues. The V gene's germline CDR1 is SEHNR and CDR2 FQNEAQ (reference sequence). The CDR3: CASSLVAWTDDSTDTQYF. The CDR3 DNA sequence: TGTGCCAGCAGCTTAGTCGCTTGGACGGATGATAGCACAGATACGCAGTATTTT.

The rearrangement uses TRBV7-2 and TRBJ2-1; 9 bases map to TRBD2. The CDR3 has 18 residues. The trim removed 3 bases at V and 3 bases at J, leaving 12 bases unmatched. CDR1 SGHTA and CDR2 FQGNSA come from the germline V gene. Written as DNA, the CDR3 is TGTGCCAGCAGCTTCCCTATAGCGGGGGTTCCCCTCTACAATGAGCAGTTCTTC. Its translation: CASSFPIAGVPLYNEQFF.

DNA for the CDR3: TGTGCCAGCAGCCTCCGTTGGACAGGGGCCTACAATGAGCAGTTCTTC. Its translation: CASSLRWTGAYNEQFF. The chain employs TRBV7-2 and TRBJ2-1; TRBD1 matches 9 bases. The CDR3 contains 16 residues. The germline V gene encodes CDR1 SGHTA and CDR2 FQGNSA. V shed 5 bases and J 2 bases; nucleotides not matched to a gene: 7. Variable domain in full (rest from reference TRBV7-2 and TRBJ2-1): GAGVSQSPSNKVTEKGKDVELRCDPISGHTALYWYRQSLGQGLEFLIYFQGNSAPDKSGLPSDRFSAERTGGSVSTLTIQRTQQEDSAVYLCASSLRWTGAYNEQFFGPGTRLTVL.

CDR3 region: CASSLRPGSSGELFF. In nucleotides, the CDR3 is TGCGCCAGCAGCTTGCGGCCGGGATCGAGCGGGGAGCTGTTTTTT. The chain joins TRBV5-1 to TRBJ2-2, with D possibly being TRBD2 (5 bases). In germline, CDR1 is SGHRS, CDR2 YFSETQ. V was cut by 1 base and J by 7 bases, with 14 bases left in between. The CDR3 runs to 15 residues.

The chain employs TRBV4-3 and TRBJ2-4; D possibly corresponds to TRBD1 (6 bases). Per germline, CDR1 LGHNA and CDR2 YSLEER. The CDR3 is 17 residues long. V gave up 0 bases and J gave up 5 bases, with 17 bases separating them. The CDR3 coding sequence is TGCGCCAGCAGCCAAGATCTTGCGACAGGTAGCCAAAACATTCAGTACTTC. Amino acids: CASSQDLATGSQNIQYF.

The chain is built from TRBV2 and TRBJ1-6; TRBD1 agrees at 8 bases. The CDR3 has 14 residues. CDR1 SNHLY and CDR2 FYNNEI come from the germline V gene. V lost 6 bases to trimming and J lost 10 bases; unmatched junction nucleotides: 8. Here the CDR3 reads CASRGQGISSPLHF. CDR3 DNA: TGTGCCAGCAGAGGACAGGGTATCAGCTCACCCCTCCACTTT.

The J gene is TRBJ1-1, the V gene TRBV7-2; TRBD1 matches at 10 bases. The CDR3 is made up of 16 amino acids. Germline CDR1 and CDR2: SGHTA and FQGNSA. V lost 5 bases, J lost 4 bases, and 10 bases stayed unmatched. The CDR3 reads CASSPRQGALGTEAFF. In DNA form, the CDR3 reads TGTGCCAGCAGCCCGCGACAGGGGGCGTTAGGCACTGAAGCTTTCTTT.

The chain recombines TRBV7-2 with TRBJ2-5; TRBD1 might be the D (7 bases). Trimming removed 0 bases from V and 9 bases from J, with 14 bases in between. The CDR3 covers 14 residues. CDR1 is SGHTA and CDR2 is FQGNSA in the germline V gene. This CDR3 is CASSLAGQGGAQYF. The CDR3 DNA reads TGTGCCAGCAGCTTAGCGGGGCAGGGGGGCGCCCAGTACTTC.

The chain employs TRBV19 and TRBJ1-4; D unclear. Germline-derived CDR1 and CDR2 are LNHDA and SQIVND (reference sequence). Trimming took 1 base from V and 8 from J, leaving 14 bases between them. The CDR3 contains 15 residues. This CDR3 is CASSIGRVQEEKLFF. CDR3 DNA sequence: TGTGCCAGTAGTATAGGGAGGGTCCAGGAAGAAAAACTGTTTTTT.

The chain couples TRBV27 to TRBJ2-5; 8 positions match TRBD1. Germline CDR1 is MNHEY and CDR2 is SMNVEV (reference sequence). The CDR3 is made up of 15 amino acids. Unmatched junction bases numbered 9, after V lost 4 bases and J lost 5 bases. For the CDR3, the DNA is TGTGCCAGCAGTTCCCGGACAGGGACTGTGGAGACCCAGTACTTC. Protein product: CASSSRTGTVETQYF.

This chain links TRBV7-2 with TRBJ2-5, with TRBD2 matching over 9 bases. Trimming took 5 bases from V and 2 from J; bases not matched to a gene: 6. The V gene's germline CDR1 is SGHTA and CDR2 FQGNSA. The CDR3 totals 15 residues. The CDR3 DNA reads as TGTGCCAGCAGCACCCCTCTAGCGGGGCAAGAGACCCAGTACTTC. Translation gives CASSTPLAGQETQYF.

The chain combines TRBV7-9 with TRBJ2-7, with D perhaps TRBD1 (6 bases). Germline-derived CDR1 and CDR2 are SEHNR and FQNEAQ (reference sequence). The CDR3 is 13 amino acids. Trimming cost V 4 bases and J 3 bases, with 10 bases left between them. As DNA, the CDR3 is TGTGCCAGCAGCTGGGACACCCACTACGAGCAGTACTTC. It encodes CASSWDTHYEQYF.

The chain employs TRBV5-1 and TRBJ2-2; perhaps TRBD2 as D (6 bases). This CDR3 contains 15 residues. Per the germline V gene, CDR1 is SGHRS and CDR2 is YFSETQ. The V end lost 0 bases, the J end lost 4 bases, and 10 bases lay between the germline ends. The CDR3 DNA is TGCGCCAGCAGCTTGGAACTAGCTGGCACCGGGGAGCTGTTTTTT. The encoded protein is CASSLELAGTGELFF.

A few counts support this clone. The gene calls are TRBV18 and TRBJ2-7; tentatively, D is TRBD2 (5 bases). In germline, CDR1 is KGHSH, CDR2 LQKENI. The germline V and J ends were trimmed by 3 bases and 7 bases, with 10 bases remaining between them. The CDR3 totals 12 residues. CDR3 sequence: CASSPEGREQYV. The CDR3 nucleotides are TGTGCCAGCTCACCTGAGGGTCGTGAGCAGTACGTC.

The CDR3 nucleotides are TGTGCCAGCAGCCTCATGACAGGGCAAGGCTCTGGGGCCAACGTCCTGACTTTC. This encodes CASSLMTGQGSGANVLTF. The V gene is TRBV7-6, the J gene TRBJ2-6; 7 bases fit TRBD1. CDR3 length equals 18 residues. Unmatched junction bases numbered 10, after V lost 5 bases and J lost 0 bases. CDR1 is SGHVS and CDR2 is FNYEAQ in the germline V gene.

The J gene is TRBJ1-2, the V gene TRBV7-2; D not resolved. The germline gives CDR1 SGHTA, CDR2 FQGNSA. V was shortened by 5 bases and J by 4 bases, with 26 bases between the two germline ends. This CDR3 comprises 18 residues. In nucleotides, the CDR3 is TGTGCCAGCAGCCGTTATAGCCCCGGAGGGCCGAGTTCCTATGGCTACACCTTC. Its translation is CASSRYSPGGPSSYGYTF.

This clone was counted once. This sequence joins TRBV4-2 and TRBJ2-5, with 8 positions matching TRBD1. Germline V lookup: CDR1 LGHNA, CDR2 YNFKEQ. The length of the CDR3 is 16 residues. V was pared by 2 bases and J by 1 base, with 6 bases of the junction left unmatched. For the CDR3, the DNA is TGTGCCAGCAGCCAACTATCCAGGGGGCGCCAAGAGACCCAGTACTTC. Amino acid sequence: CASSQLSRGRQETQYF.

In its sample, this clone was seen a few times. The chain employs TRBV19 and TRBJ2-3; 10 nucleotides agree with TRBD2. The CDR3 has 16 residues. Germline assignment: CDR1 LNHDA and CDR2 SQIVND (reference sequence). The ends lost 7 bases at V and 4 bases at J; junction bases unmatched: 11. CDR3 residues: CASMSGLAGDADTQYF. DNA for the CDR3: TGTGCCAGTATGTCGGGTCTAGCGGGAGATGCAGATACGCAGTATTTT.

CDR3 coding DNA: TGTGCCAGCAGCGCACAGGGGGCGCAGGGGGCCAACGTCCTGACTTTC. Translating it yields CASSAQGAQGANVLTF. The chain recombines TRBV5-5 with TRBJ2-6, with TRBD1 identical over 9 bases. The CDR3 covers 16 residues. V was pared by 4 bases and J by 4 bases, with 6 bases of the junction left unmatched. Per germline, CDR1 SGHKS and CDR2 YYEKEE (reference sequence).

V and J are TRBV7-9 and TRBJ2-1; no clear D gene. Germline assignment: CDR1 SEHNR and CDR2 FQNEAQ (reference sequence). Trimming shortened V by 5 bases and J by 6 bases, and 17 bases separated the two germline ends. The CDR3 has 15 amino acids. Here the CDR3 DNA reads TGTGCCAGCAGCGGCTTTAGAAACCAACGCAATGAGCAGTTCTTC. Translation gives CASSGFRNQRNEQFF.

This clone has just a few counts. The V gene is TRBV7-2, the J gene TRBJ2-1; no reliable D call. The V gene lost 4 bases and the J gene lost 4 bases, with 17 bases spanning the gap. Germline V gene lookup returns CDR1 SGHTA and CDR2 FQGNSA. The CDR3 has 16 residues. The DNA for the CDR3 is TGTGCCAGCAGCTCAAGAGGTACCCAGATATACAATGAGCAGTTCTTC. This gives the protein CASSSRGTQIYNEQFF.

The chain uses TRBV10-2 and TRBJ2-1, with D unclear. The V end lost 7 bases, the J end lost 0 bases, and 7 bases lay between the germline ends. CDR3 length: 13 amino acids. Germline V gene lookup returns CDR1 WSHSY and CDR2 SAAADI. CDR3 amino acids: CASTNGSYNEQFF. The DNA of the CDR3 is TGCGCCAGCACCAACGGCTCCTACAATGAGCAGTTCTTC.